This TCR beta chain was identified in a study of cytomegalovirus exposure and HLA in healthy donors. Overall study findings and caveats: In vitro data verified a few CMV-associated chains as specific for CMV antigens.

The method was immunoSEQ multiplex PCR; TCRdb's version includes in-frame clones alone and lacks a portion of them. The sample lists 260,000 or so clones, 90% occurring once. Notes on this clone: Antigen unknown.

V was cut by 6 bases and J by 4 bases, with 15 bases left in between. The CDR3 contains 15 residues. Germline V gene data show CDR1 as LNHNV and CDR2 as YYDKDF (reference sequence). Sequencing used PBMCs. The origin of this receptor is a woman between 25 and 40 years old in good health and CMV-seronegative. The chain couples TRBV15 to TRBJ1-4; perhaps TRBD1 as D (5 bases). CDR3 DNA sequence: TGTGCCACCAGGTCGTCCAGGGAGGATAATGAAAAACTGTTTTTT. It translates to CATRSSREDNEKLFF.